This T cell receptor (beta chain) came from a study of cytomegalovirus exposure and HLA in healthy donors. Study-level results: The study put 160 or so TCR beta chains on its list as cytomegalovirus-associated.

The CDR3 is made up of 14 amino acids. Germline values: CDR1 WNHNN, CDR2 SYGVQD (reference sequence). Trimming cost V 3 bases and J 7 bases, with 14 bases left between them. There are a few counts of this clone. Its specificity is not known. Vbeta (60) and Jbeta (13) primers were used in the PCR. Repertoires were generated with immunoSEQ multiplex PCR, while TCRdb's copy carries only in-frame clones and drops some. The data show under 100,000 clones, around 10% seen once. When sampled, the donors appeared nominally healthy, though they likely had unrecorded immune exposures. Material for sequencing was PBMCs. This TCR derives from a man in his 60s in good health and CMV-seropositive. V is TRBV10-1 and J is TRBJ2-3; perhaps TRBD2 as D (7 bases). The CDR3 is CASSEGGERNTQYF. The DNA of the CDR3 is TGCGCCAGCAGTGAAGGGGGGGAAAGGAATACGCAGTATTTT.